This T cell receptor (beta chain) was retrieved from a study of CD8 T cells in ankylosing spondylitis (dated by TCRdb to between 2016 and 2019). Turning to the overall study: The study set out to find disease-linked TCR variants by profiling T cell receptor beta repertoires in ankylosing spondylitis patients and healthy donors. Peripheral blood samples were taken, and synovial fluid was additionally collected from ankylosing spondylitis patients. The whole study cohort included 108 healthy donors and 20 to 30 ankylosing spondylitis patients.

The germline V and J ends show losses of 0 bases and 6 bases respectively, and no gene match explains 7 bases of the junction. CDR1 SGHRS and CDR2 YFSETQ are derived from the germline V gene. Spanning cysteine to phenylalanine, the CDR3 consists of 16 amino acids. The retained sequence is limited to the CDR3, 48 bases, with the frame set at the first base. For sequencing, an Illumina HiSeq 2500 was employed. TCR beta libraries were prepared by quantitative 5'-RACE with molecular barcodes. The source study handled its data this way. A new computational method based on a probabilistic model of VDJ rearrangement was used to identify disease-linked TCR variants. TCRdb took the public reads, trimmed them with fastp at Q25, ran MiXCR for clone calling and kept in-frame beta chains. Each record represents a unique CDR3 protein, reported with the most common genes and DNA among its rows. None of the V and J calls come from the authors' own analysis; TCRdb made them. This sample holds fewer than 650,000 distinct CDR3 sequences; roughly 13% were observed only once. Together, the top ten hold 6.5% to 7% of the sample.

Overall study results and their limits: The disease-linked clones were reported to be significantly enriched in matched synovial fluid samples from ankylosing spondylitis patients. Blood from ankylosing spondylitis patients appeared to be characterized by a TCR beta motif composed of about eight highly homologous amino acid variants. A CD8+ phenotype was shown by the disease-linked clones, which were found at relatively low frequencies in peripheral blood. Some TCR beta motif variants had previously been reported in synovial fluid and blood of reactive arthritis patients, which suggested common disease-initiation mechanisms.

As concerns this clonotype: Its recognized antigen is unknown. No base qualities exist here, and no much larger clone lies one base off it.

The sample taken for sequencing was blood, either unsorted or a sorted T cell fraction (not recorded which). The TCR comes from a male donor with ankylosing spondylitis. The sequence links TRBV5-1 to TRBJ2-2; TRBD2 lines up with 8 middle nucleotides. The CDR3 is CASSLASGPTSGELFF. In nucleotides, the sequence is TGCGCCAGCAGCTTGGCTAGCGGGCCAACATCCGGGGAGCTGTTTTTT. Where the CDR3 stops, the reference TRBV5-1 and TRBJ2-2 genes take over; the full variable domain is KAGVTQTPRYLIKTRGQQVTLSCSPISGHRSVSWYQQTPGQGLQFLFEYFSETQRNKGNFPGRFSGRQFSNSRSEMNVSTLELGDSALYLCASSLASGPTSGELFFGEGSRLTVL.